This T cell receptor beta chain was sequenced during a study of T and B cells in COVID-19 patients. Study findings and constraints: Early severe-case samples and blood from mildly ill patients during symptoms were in short supply.

Germline-derived CDR1 and CDR2 are MNHNY and SVGAGI (reference sequence). The V end lost 0 bases, the J end lost 0 bases, and 12 bases lay between the germline ends. This CDR3 contains 18 residues. Each TRB amplification used about 250-550 ng of genomic DNA from blood. BIOMED2 TRB-A/B primer pools were used in multiplex TRB PCR. MiXCR, applied by TCRdb to the multiplex PCR reads, yields one record per CDR3 protein. The repertoire holds around 10,000 distinct CDR3 sequences, roughly 33% seen once, with 15% to 20% in the top ten. This clonotype was detected a few times. What it binds is unknown. The sample taken for sequencing was blood. The genes are TRBV6-6 and TRBJ2-6; no definite D call. This TCR derives from a human donor with active COVID-19. The CDR3 DNA is TGTGCCAGCAGTTACTCGAAAGGCGTTCGCTCTGGGGCCAACGTCCTGACTTTC. Translating gives CASSYSKGVRSGANVLTF.